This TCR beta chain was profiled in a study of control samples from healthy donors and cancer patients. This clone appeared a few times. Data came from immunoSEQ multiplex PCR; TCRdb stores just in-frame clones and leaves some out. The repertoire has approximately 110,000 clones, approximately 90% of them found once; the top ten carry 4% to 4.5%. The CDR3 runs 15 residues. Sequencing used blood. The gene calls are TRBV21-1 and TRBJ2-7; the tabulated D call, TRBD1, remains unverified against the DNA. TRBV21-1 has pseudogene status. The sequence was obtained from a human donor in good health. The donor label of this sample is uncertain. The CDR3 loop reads CASPNRDSPAYEQYF. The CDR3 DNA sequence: TGTGCCAGCCCAAACCGCGACAGCCCAGCCTACGAGCAGTACTTC.